One and the same sample provided the 8 T cell receptor beta chains below, sequenced in a study of breast tumors, draining lymph nodes, adjacent tissues. TCRdb re-analysed the multiplex PCR reads in MiXCR, keeping a single row per CDR3 protein. The data contain some 150,000 distinct CDR3 sequences, about a fifth of them seen just once; the ten biggest clones take up just over 2.5%. Breast cancer patients provided tissue from their axillary draining lymph nodes. Sequenced: axillary lymph node tissue. Source of these receptors: a female donor with breast cancer. Some clones in this sample may be carry-over from other donors' samples.

Comment on this clonotype: This may come from a read error, since a much larger clone is one base off. The chain joins TRBV12-3 or TRBV12-4 to TRBJ2-3; 9 bases agree with TRBD2. CDR3 size: 13 residues. The CDR3 protein is CASRAGGGDTQNF. CDR3 DNA sequence: TGTGCCAGCAGGGCGGGAGGGGGAGATACGCAGAATTTT.

This clonotype has just a few counts. In DNA form, the CDR3 reads TGTGCCAGCAGTTCCCTGACTAGCGGAACGACTTCTAGAAACTACGAGCAGTACTTC. Translating it yields CASSSLTSGTTSRNYEQYF. V is TRBV28 and J is TRBJ2-7, with 9 bases identical to TRBD2. From germline, CDR1 is MDHEN and CDR2 SYDVKM. The junction had 19 bases not matched to a gene; V was cut back by 4 bases and J by 3 bases. The CDR3 spans 19 residues.

Details on this clonotype: A single base separates this from a much larger clone, so it may be a read error. The CDR3: CAWQFLAGDEQHF. The CDR3 bases are TGTGCCTGGCAGTTCCTAGCGGGAGACGAGCAGCACTTC. The chain combines TRBV30 with TRBJ2-7; 10 bases fit TRBD2. Germline V lookup: CDR1 GTSNPN, CDR2 SVGIG (reference sequence). The CDR3 is 13 residues long.

In this sample, this clonotype turned up many times. The V gene is TRBV2, the J gene TRBJ1-3; 8 bases match TRBD1. The CDR3 has 13 amino acids. Germline V lookup: CDR1 SNHLY, CDR2 FYNNEI. V was pared by 8 bases and J by 3 bases, with 3 bases of the junction left unmatched. CDR3 sequence: CASLDRDGNTIYF. CDR3 nucleotide sequence: TGTGCCAGCCTGGACAGGGATGGAAACACCATATATTTT.

In this sample, this clonotype turned up many times. The chain has TRBV7-9 and TRBJ2-5; no reliable D call. The V and J ends lost 2 bases and 5 bases respectively, with 18 bases between them. Germline loops: CDR1 SEHNR, CDR2 FQNEAQ (reference sequence). This CDR3 has 16 amino acids. As DNA, the CDR3 is TGTGCCAGCAGCTTACCGCCTAATGTGGGAACGGAGACCCAGTACTTC. This gives the protein CASSLPPNVGTETQYF.

Many counts were recorded for this clonotype. The chain links TRBV18 to TRBJ2-5; 8 nucleotides line up with TRBD1. This CDR3 is built from 15 residues. J was trimmed by 5 bases and V by 3 bases; bases with no gene match: 8. Germline assignment: CDR1 KGHSH and CDR2 LQKENI. CDR3 in DNA: TGTGCCAGCTCACCGAGCGGACAGGGTTGGGAGACCCAGTACTTC. It encodes CASSPSGQGWETQYF.

The chain carries TRBV12-3 or TRBV12-4 and TRBJ1-2; tentative D call: TRBD1 (5 bases). The CDR3 has 12 amino acids. V lost 6 bases to trimming and J lost 7 bases, with 12 bases between them. For the CDR3, the DNA is TGTGCCAGCAGACAGGTGAAGGGTGGCTACACCTTC. Its translation is CASRQVKGGYTF.

This clonotype was counted between two and nine times. The V and J genes are TRBV20-1 and TRBJ2-4, with 12 positions matching TRBD2. Germline CDR1 DFQATT, CDR2 SNEGSKA (reference sequence). Trimming removed 5 bases from V and 3 bases from J; junction bases left unmatched: 5. This CDR3 spans 15 amino acids. This CDR3 reads CSAWTSGKGKNIQYF. The CDR3 DNA reads as TGCAGTGCTTGGACTAGCGGGAAGGGCAAAAACATTCAGTACTTC.